This TCR beta chain was captured in a study of shared clonotypes between healthy human individuals. CDR1 is SQVTM, CDR2 ANQGSEA, per germline. With 6 bases clipped from V and 1 base from J, the junction kept 6 bases outside the gene matches. The CDR3 loop spans 14 amino acids. Naivety among CD8 cells was defined by CD45RO negativity and positive CCR7 selection, thereby excluding terminally differentiated effector memory CD45RA+ cells. Measured with immunoSEQ multiplex PCR; TCRdb has only the in-frame clones, and not every one. This table has some 630,000 clones, roughly 96% appearing once. The material sequenced was naive CD8+ T cells sorted from blood. The TCR sequence derives from a woman in her 30s in good health. The rearrangement links TRBV29-1 to TRBJ1-1, with TRBD1 identical over 9 bases. The CDR3 DNA sequence: TGCAGCGTAGGAGACAGGGGGAGGAACACTGAAGCTTTCTTT. Its protein is CSVGDRGRNTEAFF. Supplemented by reference TRBV29-1 and TRBJ1-1, the full variable domain reads SAVISQKPSRDICQRGTSLTIQCQVDSQVTMMFWYRQQPGQSLTLIATANQGSEATYESGFVIDKFPISRPNLTFSTLTVSNMSPEDSSIYLCSVGDRGRNTEAFFGQGTRLTVV.